This is a list of T cell receptor beta chains from one sample in a study of PD-L1 blockade in urothelial cancer. Measured with immunoSEQ multiplex PCR; TCRdb has only the in-frame clones, and not every one. Among tens of thousands of clones listed, around four fifths were seen once. Material: PBMCs, obtained around atezolizumab (anti-PD-L1) treatment. The receptors derive from a man older than 75 with urothelial cancer. Each CDR3 is given with its conserved first and last residue. A D gene is named only where the DNA matches it firmly. A clone size is listed for some rows: how often the clone was seen (once, few, many), or a class if it is expanded.

v_gene: TRBV15
d_gene: TRBD1
j_gene: TRBJ2-1
abundance: NA
CDR3aa: CATSRYPAPAGQGPPGFF
CDR3nt: TGTGCCACCAGCAGATATCCAGCCCCCGCTGGACAGGGGCCCCCAGGGTTCTTC

v_gene: TRBV15
d_gene: NA
j_gene: TRBJ1-2
abundance: NA
CDR3aa: CATSREGRGFVGYTF
CDR3nt: TGTGCCACCAGCAGAGAGGGCAGGGGTTTTGTTGGCTACACCTTC

v_gene: TRBV9
d_gene: NA
j_gene: TRBJ2-7
abundance: once
CDR3aa: CASSVGQNYEQYF
CDR3nt: TGTGCCAGCAGCGTAGGACAGAACTACGAGCAGTACTTC

v_gene: TRBV7-9
d_gene: NA
j_gene: TRBJ2-7
abundance: NA
CDR3aa: CASSLEVVTGEQYF
CDR3nt: TGTGCCAGCAGCTTAGAAGTAGTTACTGGCGAGCAGTACTTC

v_gene: TRBV5-1
d_gene: TRBD2
j_gene: TRBJ2-3
abundance: NA
CDR3aa: CASSPGTSGLSDTQYF
CDR3nt: TGCGCCAGCAGCCCCGGGACTAGCGGTCTATCAGATACGCAGTATTTT

v_gene: TRBV2
d_gene: NA
j_gene: TRBJ2-2
abundance: NA
CDR3aa: CASTGTNTGELFF
CDR3nt: TGTGCCAGCACCGGGACTAACACCGGGGAGCTGTTTTTT

v_gene: TRBV11-2
d_gene: TRBD2
j_gene: TRBJ2-7
abundance: NA
CDR3aa: CASSLVLADHYEQYF
CDR3nt: TGTGCCAGCAGCTTAGTACTAGCGGATCACTACGAGCAGTACTTC

v_gene: TRBV25-1
d_gene: TRBD2
j_gene: TRBJ2-3
abundance: NA
CDR3aa: CASSDLAGASTDTQYF
CDR3nt: TGTGCCAGCAGTGACCTAGCGGGAGCCAGCACAGATACGCAGTATTTT

v_gene: TRBV18
d_gene: TRBD1
j_gene: TRBJ2-7
abundance: NA
CDR3aa: CASSPQGASYEQYF
CDR3nt: TGTGCCAGCTCACCACAGGGGGCTTCCTACGAGCAGTACTTC

v_gene: TRBV9
d_gene: NA
j_gene: TRBJ2-4
abundance: NA
CDR3aa: CASSSEGRGNIQYF
CDR3nt: TGTGCCAGCAGCTCCGAGGGCAGGGGAAACATTCAGTACTTC

v_gene: TRBV5-1
d_gene: NA
j_gene: TRBJ2-5
abundance: NA
CDR3aa: CASSLARGGETQYF
CDR3nt: TGCGCCAGCAGCTTGGCTAGGGGGGGTGAGACCCAGTACTTC

v_gene: TRBV7-2
d_gene: NA
j_gene: TRBJ2-1
abundance: NA
CDR3aa: CASSFPSEKQFF
CDR3nt: TGTGCCAGCAGCTTTCCTAGCGAGAAGCAGTTCTTC

v_gene: TRBV18
d_gene: TRBD1
j_gene: TRBJ1-1
abundance: NA
CDR3aa: CASSLDRGLRNTEAFF
CDR3nt: TGTGCCAGCTCACTCGACAGGGGGCTTAGGAACACTGAAGCTTTCTTT

v_gene: TRBV25-1
d_gene: TRBD2
j_gene: TRBJ2-3
abundance: NA
CDR3aa: CASSPLTSGLTDTQYF
CDR3nt: TGTGCCAGCAGTCCCTTGACTAGCGGTCTCACAGATACGCAGTATTTT

v_gene: TRBV6-1
d_gene: TRBD2
j_gene: TRBJ2-4
abundance: NA
CDR3aa: CASSEASSGGLAKNIQYF
CDR3nt: TGTGCCAGCAGTGAAGCGTCTAGCGGGGGTCTAGCCAAAAACATTCAGTACTTC

v_gene: TRBV11-2
d_gene: TRBD2
j_gene: TRBJ2-3
abundance: NA
CDR3aa: CASSLGLAGFTDTQYF
CDR3nt: TGTGCCAGCAGCCTTGGGCTAGCGGGGTTCACAGATACGCAGTATTTT

v_gene: TRBV7-8
d_gene: TRBD2
j_gene: TRBJ2-1
abundance: NA
CDR3aa: CASSPGLAAGNEQFF
CDR3nt: TGTGCCAGCAGCCCGGGACTAGCAGCGGGTAATGAGCAGTTCTTC

v_gene: TRBV9
d_gene: NA
j_gene: TRBJ1-2
abundance: NA
CDR3aa: CASSVGTVSNYGYTF
CDR3nt: TGTGCCAGCAGCGTAGGGACAGTTTCTAACTATGGCTACACCTTC

v_gene: TRBV7-2
d_gene: TRBD1
j_gene: TRBJ2-3
abundance: NA
CDR3aa: CASSLKIGRGRKLDTQYF
CDR3nt: TGTGCCAGCAGCTTAAAGATCGGTAGGGGGCGCAAGTTAGATACGCAGTATTTT

v_gene: TRBV6-5
d_gene: TRBD1
j_gene: TRBJ1-1
abundance: NA
CDR3aa: CASTTGTANTEAFF
CDR3nt: TGTGCCAGCACCACCGGGACAGCGAACACTGAAGCTTTCTTT

v_gene: TRBV9
d_gene: TRBD1
j_gene: TRBJ2-3
abundance: NA
CDR3aa: CASSADRGYTDTQYF
CDR3nt: TGTGCCAGCAGCGCGGACAGGGGTTACACAGATACGCAGTATTTT

v_gene: TRBV5-4
d_gene: NA
j_gene: TRBJ2-7
abundance: NA
CDR3aa: CASSIDRWGEQYF
CDR3nt: TGTGCCAGCAGCATCGACAGGTGGGGAGAGCAGTACTTC

v_gene: TRBV6-5
d_gene: TRBD2
j_gene: TRBJ2-7
abundance: NA
CDR3aa: CASSSGTSASYEQYF
CDR3nt: TGTGCCAGCAGTTCCGGGACTAGCGCTTCCTACGAGCAGTACTTC

v_gene: TRBV6-6
d_gene: NA
j_gene: TRBJ1-1
abundance: NA
CDR3aa: CASSNFQGGRRTEAFF
CDR3nt: TGTGCCAGCAGCAACTTTCAAGGGGGTCGACGGACTGAAGCTTTCTTT

v_gene: TRBV29-1
d_gene: TRBD1
j_gene: TRBJ1-1
abundance: NA
CDR3aa: CSVGQGNTEAFF
CDR3nt: TGCAGCGTAGGACAGGGGAACACTGAAGCTTTCTTT

v_gene: TRBV15
d_gene: TRBD1
j_gene: TRBJ2-3
abundance: NA
CDR3aa: CATSGYRTGSTDTQYF
CDR3nt: TGTGCCACCAGCGGCTATAGGACAGGGAGCACAGATACGCAGTATTTT

v_gene: TRBV10-3
d_gene: NA
j_gene: TRBJ1-1
abundance: NA
CDR3aa: CAINPGLATEAFF
CDR3nt: TGTGCCATCAACCCAGGGTTGGCCACTGAAGCTTTCTTT

v_gene: TRBV7-2
d_gene: NA
j_gene: TRBJ2-4
abundance: NA
CDR3aa: CASSLGRKNIQYF
CDR3nt: TGTGCCAGCAGCTTAGGCAGGAAAAACATTCAGTACTTC

v_gene: TRBV2
d_gene: NA
j_gene: TRBJ2-1
abundance: NA
CDR3aa: CASSQTSGPFF
CDR3nt: TGTGCCAGCAGCCAGACATCTGGGCCGTTCTTC

v_gene: TRBV7-9
d_gene: NA
j_gene: TRBJ2-3
abundance: NA
CDR3aa: CASSGGDRRVTDTQYF
CDR3nt: TGTGCCAGCAGCGGGGGGGACAGGCGGGTCACAGATACGCAGTATTTT

v_gene: TRBV18
d_gene: NA
j_gene: TRBJ2-7
abundance: NA
CDR3aa: CASSPTRSSYEQYF
CDR3nt: TGTGCCAGCTCGCCAACACGGAGCTCCTACGAGCAGTACTTC

v_gene: TRBV2
d_gene: NA
j_gene: TRBJ2-1
abundance: NA
CDR3aa: CASTETGYYSYNEQFF
CDR3nt: TGTGCCAGCACCGAGACAGGATACTACTCCTACAATGAGCAGTTCTTC

v_gene: TRBV28
d_gene: TRBD2
j_gene: TRBJ2-1
abundance: NA
CDR3aa: CASSPGTSSRSQFF
CDR3nt: TGTGCCAGCAGTCCCGGGACTAGCAGTAGATCCCAGTTCTTC

v_gene: TRBV18
d_gene: TRBD1
j_gene: TRBJ2-1
abundance: once
CDR3aa: CASHGQGSYNEQFF
CDR3nt: TGTGCCAGCCACGGACAGGGGTCCTACAATGAGCAGTTCTTC

v_gene: TRBV18
d_gene: NA
j_gene: TRBJ2-2
abundance: NA
CDR3aa: CASSPRASENTGELFF
CDR3nt: TGTGCCAGCTCACCAAGGGCTAGCGAGAACACCGGGGAGCTGTTTTTT

v_gene: TRBV2
d_gene: TRBD1
j_gene: TRBJ2-5
abundance: NA
CDR3aa: CAEGQGNQETQYF
CDR3nt: TGTGCCGAAGGACAGGGTAATCAAGAGACCCAGTACTTC

v_gene: TRBV11-2
d_gene: TRBD2
j_gene: TRBJ2-7
abundance: NA
CDR3aa: CASSLVLAGASYEQYF
CDR3nt: TGTGCCAGCAGCTTAGTACTAGCGGGAGCTTCCTACGAGCAGTACTTC

v_gene: TRBV5-4
d_gene: TRBD1
j_gene: TRBJ1-2
abundance: NA
CDR3aa: CASSPGTEKHGYTF
CDR3nt: TGTGCCAGCAGCCCTGGGACAGAAAAACATGGCTACACCTTC

v_gene: TRBV7-2
d_gene: NA
j_gene: TRBJ2-5
abundance: NA
CDR3aa: CASSLAVSGGQETQYF
CDR3nt: TGTGCCAGCAGCTTAGCCGTTAGCGGAGGCCAAGAGACCCAGTACTTC

v_gene: TRBV10-3
d_gene: NA
j_gene: TRBJ2-3
abundance: NA
CDR3aa: CAISVLEDTQYF
CDR3nt: TGTGCCATCAGCGTACTAGAGGATACGCAGTATTTT

v_gene: TRBV25-1
d_gene: NA
j_gene: TRBJ1-6
abundance: NA
CDR3aa: CASESGSSYNSPLHF
CDR3nt: TGTGCGAGTGAGAGTGGGAGCTCCTATAATTCACCCCTCCACTTT

v_gene: TRBV27
d_gene: TRBD1
j_gene: TRBJ1-3
abundance: NA
CDR3aa: CASSSHRGDRNTIYF
CDR3nt: TGTGCCAGCAGTTCTCACAGGGGCGACCGAAACACCATATATTTT

v_gene: TRBV2
d_gene: TRBD2
j_gene: TRBJ2-3
abundance: NA
CDR3aa: CASSDGFSGSTMYF
CDR3nt: TGTGCCAGCAGTGACGGGTTTAGCGGGAGCACGATGTATTTT

v_gene: TRBV7-9
d_gene: TRBD1
j_gene: TRBJ1-4
abundance: few
CDR3aa: CASSSQGALTEKLFF
CDR3nt: TGTGCCAGCAGCTCCCAGGGGGCCCTTACTGAAAAACTGTTTTTT

v_gene: TRBV5-1
d_gene: NA
j_gene: TRBJ2-5
abundance: NA
CDR3aa: CASSPGGPQVETQYF
CDR3nt: TGCGCCAGCAGCCCCGGCGGGCCCCAGGTCGAGACCCAGTACTTC